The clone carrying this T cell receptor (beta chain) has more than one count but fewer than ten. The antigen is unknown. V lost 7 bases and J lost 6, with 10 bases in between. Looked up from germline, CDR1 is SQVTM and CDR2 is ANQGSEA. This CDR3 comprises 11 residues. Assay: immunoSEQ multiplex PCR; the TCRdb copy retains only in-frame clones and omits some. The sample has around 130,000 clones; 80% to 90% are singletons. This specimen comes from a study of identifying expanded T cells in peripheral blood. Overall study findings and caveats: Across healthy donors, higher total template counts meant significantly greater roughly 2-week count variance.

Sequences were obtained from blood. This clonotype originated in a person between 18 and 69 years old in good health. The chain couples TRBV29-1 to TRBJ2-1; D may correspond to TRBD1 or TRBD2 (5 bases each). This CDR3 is CSADGGNEQFF. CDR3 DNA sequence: TGCAGCGCCGATGGGGGCAATGAGCAGTTCTTC.